The present T cell receptor beta chain was sequenced within a study of blood T cell repertoires in COVID-19. Sequenced by immunoSEQ multiplex PCR; TCRdb stores in-frame clones only, minus some. Seen here are roughly 200,000 clones, roughly 83% observed once, and the top ten hold less than 7%. Germline V gene sequence: CDR1 SEHNR, CDR2 FQNEAQ (reference sequence). The CDR3 consists of 13 residues. Trimming pared 4 bases from V and 7 bases from J, leaving 13 bases between. The sequence derives from a woman aged 40 to 50 with COVID-19, enrolled during active disease. Sequenced: peripheral blood. This sequence joins TRBV7-9 and TRBJ1-2; no clear D gene. CDR3 DNA: TGTGCCAGCAGCTCGGAGGCAGCGCCTGGCTACACCTTC. It yields the protein CASSSEAAPGYTF.